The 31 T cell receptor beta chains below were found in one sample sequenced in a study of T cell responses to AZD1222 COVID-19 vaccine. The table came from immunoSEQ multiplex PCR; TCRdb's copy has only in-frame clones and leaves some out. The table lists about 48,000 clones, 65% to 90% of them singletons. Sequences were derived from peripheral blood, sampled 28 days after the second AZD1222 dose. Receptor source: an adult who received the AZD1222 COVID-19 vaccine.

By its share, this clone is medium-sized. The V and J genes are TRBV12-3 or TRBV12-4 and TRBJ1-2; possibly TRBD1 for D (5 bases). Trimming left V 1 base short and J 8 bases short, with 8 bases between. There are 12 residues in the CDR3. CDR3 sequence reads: CASSLGDAGYTF. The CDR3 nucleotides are TGTGCCAGCAGTTTAGGGGACGCGGGCTACACCTTC.

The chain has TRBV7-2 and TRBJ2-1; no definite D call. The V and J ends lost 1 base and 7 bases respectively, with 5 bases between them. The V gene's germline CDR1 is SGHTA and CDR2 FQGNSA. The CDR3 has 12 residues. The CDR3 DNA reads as TGTGCCAGCAGCTTAGTTGGGAATGAGCAGTTCTTC. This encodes CASSLVGNEQFF.

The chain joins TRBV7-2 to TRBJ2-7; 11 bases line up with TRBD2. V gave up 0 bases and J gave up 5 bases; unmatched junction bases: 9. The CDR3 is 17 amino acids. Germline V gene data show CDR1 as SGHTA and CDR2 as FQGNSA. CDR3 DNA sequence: TGTGCCAGCAGCTTAGCTGTAGATAGCGGGAGGGCCGACGAGCAGTACTTC. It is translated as CASSLAVDSGRADEQYF.

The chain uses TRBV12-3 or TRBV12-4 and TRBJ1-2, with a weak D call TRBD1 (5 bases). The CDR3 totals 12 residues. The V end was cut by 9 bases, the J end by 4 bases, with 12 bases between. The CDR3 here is CASKRGVYGYTF. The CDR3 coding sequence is TGTGCCAGTAAAAGGGGTGTCTATGGCTACACCTTC.

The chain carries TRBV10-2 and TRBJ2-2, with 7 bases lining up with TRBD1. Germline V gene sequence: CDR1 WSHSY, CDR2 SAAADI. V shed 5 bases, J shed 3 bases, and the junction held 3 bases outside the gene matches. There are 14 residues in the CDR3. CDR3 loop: CASSPGTDTGELFF. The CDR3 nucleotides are TGCGCCAGCAGTCCCGGGACAGACACCGGGGAGCTGTTTTTT.

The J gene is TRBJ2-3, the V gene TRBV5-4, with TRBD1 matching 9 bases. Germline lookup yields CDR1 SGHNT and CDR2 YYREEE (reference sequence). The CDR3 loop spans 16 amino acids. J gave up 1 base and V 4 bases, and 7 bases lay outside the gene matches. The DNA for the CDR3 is TGTGCCAGCAGCGGGGGGACAGGGATTCGCACAGATACGCAGTATTTT. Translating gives CASSGGTGIRTDTQYF.

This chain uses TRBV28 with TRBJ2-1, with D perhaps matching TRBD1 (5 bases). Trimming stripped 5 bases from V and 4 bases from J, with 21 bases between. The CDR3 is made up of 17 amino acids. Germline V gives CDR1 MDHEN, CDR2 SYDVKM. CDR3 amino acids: CASSPMRTNLPYNEQFF. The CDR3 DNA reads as TGTGCCAGCAGTCCGATGAGGACAAACCTACCGTACAATGAGCAGTTCTTC. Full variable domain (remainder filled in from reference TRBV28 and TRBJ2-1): DVKVTQSSRYLVKRTGEKVFLECVQDMDHENMFWYRQDPGLGLRLIYFSYDVKMKEKGDIPEGYSVSREKKERFSLILESASTNQTSMYLCASSPMRTNLPYNEQFFGPGTRLTVL.

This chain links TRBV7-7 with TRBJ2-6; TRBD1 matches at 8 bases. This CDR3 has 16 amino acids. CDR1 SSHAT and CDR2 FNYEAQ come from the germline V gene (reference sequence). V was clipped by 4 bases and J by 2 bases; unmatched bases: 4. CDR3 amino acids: CASSSGTGTGANVLTF. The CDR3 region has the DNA TGTGCCAGCAGCTCCGGGACAGGAACTGGGGCCAACGTCCTGACTTTC.

The CDR3 DNA reads TGCAGCGGAACACAGGTCGGGGATAACTATGGCTACACCTTC. As protein: CSGTQVGDNYGYTF. The J gene is TRBJ1-2, the V gene TRBV29-1; D is perhaps TRBD1 (5 bases). CDR1 is SQVTM, CDR2 ANQGSEA, per germline. This CDR3 contains 14 residues. Trimming pared 7 bases from V and 1 base from J, leaving 16 bases between.

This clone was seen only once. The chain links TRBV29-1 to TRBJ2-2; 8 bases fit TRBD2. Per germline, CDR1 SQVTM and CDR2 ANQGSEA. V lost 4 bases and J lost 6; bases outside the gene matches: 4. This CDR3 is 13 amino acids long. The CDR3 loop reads CSVGVAGPGELFF. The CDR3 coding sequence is TGCAGCGTTGGGGTAGCGGGACCCGGGGAGCTGTTTTTT.

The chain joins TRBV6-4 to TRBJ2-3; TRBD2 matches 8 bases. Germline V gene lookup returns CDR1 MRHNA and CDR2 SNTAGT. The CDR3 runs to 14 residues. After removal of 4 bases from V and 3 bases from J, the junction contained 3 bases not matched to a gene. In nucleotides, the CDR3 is TGTGCCAGCAGTGCATTAGCGGGAACAGATACGCAGTATTTT. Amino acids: CASSALAGTDTQYF.

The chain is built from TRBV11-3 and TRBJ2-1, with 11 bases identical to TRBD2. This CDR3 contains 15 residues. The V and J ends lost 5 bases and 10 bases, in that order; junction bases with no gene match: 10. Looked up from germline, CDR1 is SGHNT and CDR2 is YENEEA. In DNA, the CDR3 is TGTGCCAGCAGCACTTATAGCGGGAGGGCCGGCGAGCAGTTCTTC. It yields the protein CASSTYSGRAGEQFF.

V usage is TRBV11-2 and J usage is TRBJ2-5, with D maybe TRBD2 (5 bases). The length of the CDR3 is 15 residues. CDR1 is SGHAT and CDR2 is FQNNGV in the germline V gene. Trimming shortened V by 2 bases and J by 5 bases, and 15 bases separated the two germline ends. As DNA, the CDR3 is TGTGCCAGCAGCTTATTGGGAGATCAGAGGGAGACCCAGTACTTC. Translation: CASSLLGDQRETQYF.

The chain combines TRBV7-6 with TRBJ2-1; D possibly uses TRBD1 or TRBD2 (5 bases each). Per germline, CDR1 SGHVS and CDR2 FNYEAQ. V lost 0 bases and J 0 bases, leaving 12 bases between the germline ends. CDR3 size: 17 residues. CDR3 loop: CASSLAHWGSSYNEQFF. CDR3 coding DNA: TGTGCCAGCAGCTTAGCCCACTGGGGGAGCTCCTACAATGAGCAGTTCTTC. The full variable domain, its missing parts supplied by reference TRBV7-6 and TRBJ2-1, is GAGVSQSPRYKVTKRGQDVALRCDPISGHVSLYWYRQALGQGPEFLTYFNYEAQQDKSGLPNDRFSAERPEGSISTLTIQRTEQRDSAMYRCASSLAHWGSSYNEQFFGPGTRLTVL.

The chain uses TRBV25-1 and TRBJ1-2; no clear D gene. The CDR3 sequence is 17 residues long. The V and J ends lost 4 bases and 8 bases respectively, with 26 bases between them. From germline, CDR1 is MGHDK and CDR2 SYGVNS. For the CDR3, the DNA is TGTGCCAGCAGTGCCGGTCCCCCGGCGGGCGGGCCTGGCGGCTACACCTTC. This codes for CASSAGPPAGGPGGYTF.

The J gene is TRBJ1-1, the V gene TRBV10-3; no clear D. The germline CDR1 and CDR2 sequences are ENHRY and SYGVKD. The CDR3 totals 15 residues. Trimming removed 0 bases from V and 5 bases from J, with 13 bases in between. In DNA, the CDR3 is TGTGCCATCAGTGAGTCGACCAAACAAACAACTGAAGCTTTCTTT. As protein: CAISESTKQTTEAFF.

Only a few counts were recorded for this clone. CDR3 in amino acids: CASSRTGTGGSNQPQHF. The CDR3 DNA reads TGTGCCAGCAGCCGGACCGGGACAGGGGGAAGCAATCAGCCCCAGCATTTT. The J gene is TRBJ1-5, the V gene TRBV4-2; 11 bases line up with TRBD1. The CDR3 spans 17 residues. The V gene's germline CDR1 is LGHNA and CDR2 YNFKEQ. V shed 4 bases and J 1 base; nucleotides not matched to a gene: 6.

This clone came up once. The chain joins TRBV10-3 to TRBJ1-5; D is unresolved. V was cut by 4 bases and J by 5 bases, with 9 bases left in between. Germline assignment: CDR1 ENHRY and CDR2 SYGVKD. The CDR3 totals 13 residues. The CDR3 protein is CAISGSKDQPQHF. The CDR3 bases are TGTGCCATCAGTGGAAGTAAGGATCAGCCCCAGCATTTT.

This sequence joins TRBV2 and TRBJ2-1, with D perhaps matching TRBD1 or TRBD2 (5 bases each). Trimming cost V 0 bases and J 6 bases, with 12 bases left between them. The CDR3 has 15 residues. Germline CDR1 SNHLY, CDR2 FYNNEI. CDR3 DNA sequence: TGTGCCAGCAGTGAAGCAGGGGCCCGGGGCAATGAGCAGTTCTTC. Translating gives CASSEAGARGNEQFF.

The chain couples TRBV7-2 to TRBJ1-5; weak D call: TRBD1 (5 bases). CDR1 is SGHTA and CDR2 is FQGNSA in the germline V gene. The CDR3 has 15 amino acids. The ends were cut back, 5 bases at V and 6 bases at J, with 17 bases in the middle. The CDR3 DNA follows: TGTGCCAGCAGCGAAACTAGGGGAACGGGTCAGCCCCAGCATTTT. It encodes CASSETRGTGQPQHF. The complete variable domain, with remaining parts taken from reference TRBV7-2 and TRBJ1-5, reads GAGVSQSPSNKVTEKGKDVELRCDPISGHTALYWYRQSLGQGLEFLIYFQGNSAPDKSGLPSDRFSAERTGGSVSTLTIQRTQQEDSAVYLCASSETRGTGQPQHFGDGTRLSIL.

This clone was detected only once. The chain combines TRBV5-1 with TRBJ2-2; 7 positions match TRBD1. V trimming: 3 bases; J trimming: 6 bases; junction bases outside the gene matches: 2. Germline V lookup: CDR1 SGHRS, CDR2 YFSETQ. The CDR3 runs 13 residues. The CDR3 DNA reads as TGCGCCAGCAGCTACAGGGGAGCCGGGGAGCTGTTTTTT. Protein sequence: CASSYRGAGELFF.

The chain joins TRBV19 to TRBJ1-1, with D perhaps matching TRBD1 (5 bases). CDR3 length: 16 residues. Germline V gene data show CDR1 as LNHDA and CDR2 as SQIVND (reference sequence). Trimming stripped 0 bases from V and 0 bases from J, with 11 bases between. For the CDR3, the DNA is TGTGCCAGTAGTATAGATAGGGGTAGATTGAACACTGAAGCTTTCTTT. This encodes CASSIDRGRLNTEAFF.

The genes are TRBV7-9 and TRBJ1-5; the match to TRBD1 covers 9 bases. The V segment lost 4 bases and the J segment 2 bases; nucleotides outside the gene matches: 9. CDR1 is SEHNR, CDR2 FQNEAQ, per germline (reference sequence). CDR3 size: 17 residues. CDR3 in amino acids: CASSSPPGTGRNQPQHF. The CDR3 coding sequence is TGTGCCAGCAGCTCCCCCCCCGGGACAGGGCGCAATCAGCCCCAGCATTTT.

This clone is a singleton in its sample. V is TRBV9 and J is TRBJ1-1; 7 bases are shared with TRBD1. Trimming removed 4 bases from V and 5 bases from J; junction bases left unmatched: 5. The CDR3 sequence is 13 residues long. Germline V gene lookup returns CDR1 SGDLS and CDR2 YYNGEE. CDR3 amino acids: CASSRTQGTEAFF. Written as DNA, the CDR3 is TGTGCCAGCAGCCGAACACAGGGGACTGAAGCTTTCTTT.

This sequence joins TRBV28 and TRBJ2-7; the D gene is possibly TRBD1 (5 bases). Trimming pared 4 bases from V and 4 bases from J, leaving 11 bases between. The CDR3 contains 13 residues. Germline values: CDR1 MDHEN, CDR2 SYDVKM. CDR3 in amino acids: CASSWAGSYEQYF. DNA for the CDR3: TGTGCCAGCAGTTGGGCAGGGTCGTACGAGCAGTACTTC.

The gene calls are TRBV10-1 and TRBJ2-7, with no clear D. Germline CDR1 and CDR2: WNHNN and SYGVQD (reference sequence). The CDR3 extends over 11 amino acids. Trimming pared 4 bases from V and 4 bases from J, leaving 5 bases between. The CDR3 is CASSVGYEQYF. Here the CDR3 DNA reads TGCGCCAGCAGTGTGGGGTACGAGCAGTACTTC.

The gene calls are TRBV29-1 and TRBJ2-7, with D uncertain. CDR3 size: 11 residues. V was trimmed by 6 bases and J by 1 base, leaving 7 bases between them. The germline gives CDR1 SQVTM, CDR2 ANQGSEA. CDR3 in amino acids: CSVVRSYEQYF. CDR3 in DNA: TGCAGCGTCGTCCGGTCCTACGAGCAGTACTTC.

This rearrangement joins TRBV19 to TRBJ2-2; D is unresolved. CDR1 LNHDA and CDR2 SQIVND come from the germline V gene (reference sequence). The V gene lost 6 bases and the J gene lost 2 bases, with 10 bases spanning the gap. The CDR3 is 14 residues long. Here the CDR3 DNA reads TGTGCCAGTAGCCAATCCCGTAACACCGGGGAGCTGTTTTTT. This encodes CASSQSRNTGELFF.

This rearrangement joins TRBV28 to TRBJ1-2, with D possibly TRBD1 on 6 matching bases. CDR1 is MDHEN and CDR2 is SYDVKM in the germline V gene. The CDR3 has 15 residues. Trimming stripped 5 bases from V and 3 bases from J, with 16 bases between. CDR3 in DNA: TGTGCCAGCAGTCCGCCAGGGGTCCTATACTATGGCTACACCTTC. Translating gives CASSPPGVLYYGYTF.

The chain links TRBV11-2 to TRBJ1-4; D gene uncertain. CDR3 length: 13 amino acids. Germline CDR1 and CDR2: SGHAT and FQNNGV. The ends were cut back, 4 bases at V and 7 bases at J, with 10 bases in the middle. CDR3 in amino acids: CASSSRLSEKLFF. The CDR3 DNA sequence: TGTGCCAGCAGCTCAAGACTGAGTGAAAAACTGTTTTTT.

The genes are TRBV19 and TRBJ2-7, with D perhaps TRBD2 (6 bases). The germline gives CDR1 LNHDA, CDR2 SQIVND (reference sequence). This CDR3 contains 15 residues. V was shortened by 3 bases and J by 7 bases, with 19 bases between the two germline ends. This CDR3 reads CASSMGPGLRREQYF. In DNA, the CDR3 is TGTGCCAGTAGTATGGGCCCGGGACTGAGAAGGGAGCAGTACTTC.